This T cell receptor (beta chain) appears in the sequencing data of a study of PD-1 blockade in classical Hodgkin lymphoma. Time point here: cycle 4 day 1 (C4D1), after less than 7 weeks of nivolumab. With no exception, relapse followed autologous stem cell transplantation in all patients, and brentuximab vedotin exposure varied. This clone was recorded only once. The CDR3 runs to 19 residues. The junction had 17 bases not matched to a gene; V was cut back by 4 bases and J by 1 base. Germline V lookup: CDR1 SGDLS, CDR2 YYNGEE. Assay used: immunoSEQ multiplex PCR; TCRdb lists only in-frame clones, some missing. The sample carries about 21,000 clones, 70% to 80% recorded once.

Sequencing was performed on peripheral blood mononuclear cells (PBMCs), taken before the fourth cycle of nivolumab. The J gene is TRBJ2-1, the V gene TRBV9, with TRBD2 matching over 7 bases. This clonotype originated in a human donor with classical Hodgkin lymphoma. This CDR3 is CASSPRAPGGVRSYNEQFF. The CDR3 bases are TGTGCCAGCAGCCCTCGTGCCCCGGGGGGAGTCCGATCCTACAATGAGCAGTTCTTC.